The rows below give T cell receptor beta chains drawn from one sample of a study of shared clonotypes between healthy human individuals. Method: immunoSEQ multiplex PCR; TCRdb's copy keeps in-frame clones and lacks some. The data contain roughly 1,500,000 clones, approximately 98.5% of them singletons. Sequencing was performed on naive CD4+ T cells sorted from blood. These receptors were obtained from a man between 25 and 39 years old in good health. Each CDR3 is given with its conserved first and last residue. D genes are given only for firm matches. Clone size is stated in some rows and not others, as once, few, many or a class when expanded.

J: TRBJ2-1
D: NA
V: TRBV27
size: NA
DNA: TGTGCCAGCAGTTTTTTGGGTAATGAGCAGTTCTTC
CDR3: CASSFLGNEQFF

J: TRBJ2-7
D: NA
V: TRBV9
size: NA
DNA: TGTGCCAGCAGCGTCCGGGACGGACCGGTATACGAGCAGTACTTC
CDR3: CASSVRDGPVYEQYF

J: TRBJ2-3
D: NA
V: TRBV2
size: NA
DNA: TGTGCCAGCAGTGAATATCTAGTAAGCACAGATACGCAGTATTTT
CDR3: CASSEYLVSTDTQYF

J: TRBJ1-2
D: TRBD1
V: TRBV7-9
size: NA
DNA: TGTGCCAGCAGCTTGTTCGGGACAGCGATCGGCTACACCTTC
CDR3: CASSLFGTAIGYTF

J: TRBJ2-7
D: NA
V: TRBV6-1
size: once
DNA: TGTGCCAGCAGTGAGAGAAAAGACAGGCGACTCTACGAGCAGTACTTC
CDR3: CASSERKDRRLYEQYF

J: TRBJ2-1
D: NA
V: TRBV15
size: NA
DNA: TGTGCCACCAGCAGAATCAGGCGACAATACAATGAGCAGTTCTTC
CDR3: CATSRIRRQYNEQFF

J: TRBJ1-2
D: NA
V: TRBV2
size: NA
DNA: TGTGCCAGCAGTCCCCAGGGTTATGGCTACACCTTC
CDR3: CASSPQGYGYTF

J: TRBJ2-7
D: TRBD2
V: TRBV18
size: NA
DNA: TGTGCCAGCTCACTAGCGGGGGCCTCGGAGCAGTACTTC
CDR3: CASSLAGASEQYF

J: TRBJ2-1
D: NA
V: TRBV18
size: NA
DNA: TGTGCCAGCTCACCCTCCGGTGGCGATGAGCAGTTCTTC
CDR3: CASSPSGGDEQFF

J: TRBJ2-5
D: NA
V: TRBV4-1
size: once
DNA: TGCGCCAGCAGCCAAGATGGGATGGGGGCCTTACTGGAGACCCAGTACTTC
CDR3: CASSQDGMGALLETQYF

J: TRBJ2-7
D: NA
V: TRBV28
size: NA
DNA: TGTGCCACCGCAGGAGGGCCATTACCCTACGAGCAGTACTTC
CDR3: CATAGGPLPYEQYF

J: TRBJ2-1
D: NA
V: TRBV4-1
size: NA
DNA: TGCGCCAGCAGCCATAGCCAGGTACCCAATGAGCAGTTCTTC
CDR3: CASSHSQVPNEQFF

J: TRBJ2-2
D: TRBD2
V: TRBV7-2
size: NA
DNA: TGTGCCTCCGGGGGTCCAGGGAGGGCCGGGGAGCTGTTTTTT
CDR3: CASGGPGRAGELFF

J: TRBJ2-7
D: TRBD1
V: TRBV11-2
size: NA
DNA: TGTGCCAGCAGCTCCCGGGACAGGGCTTCTTACGAGCAGTACTTC
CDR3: CASSSRDRASYEQYF

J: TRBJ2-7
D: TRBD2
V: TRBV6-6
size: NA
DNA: TGTGCCAGCAGGGAGAGCGGGACTTACGAGCAGTACTTC
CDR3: CASRESGTYEQYF

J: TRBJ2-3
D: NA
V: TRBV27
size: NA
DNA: TGTGCCAGCAGTTTCCGGTTTAGTCGGGATACGCAGTATTTT
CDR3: CASSFRFSRDTQYF

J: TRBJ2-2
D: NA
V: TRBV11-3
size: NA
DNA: TGTGCCAGCAGCGCGCAGGGTACTAACACCGGGGAGCTGTTTTTT
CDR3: CASSAQGTNTGELFF

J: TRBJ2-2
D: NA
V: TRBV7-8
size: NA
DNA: TGTGCCAGCAGTCTAAGGGTCTCATCCGGTCTCGGGGCCGGGGAGCTGTTTTTT
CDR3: CASSLRVSSGLGAGELFF

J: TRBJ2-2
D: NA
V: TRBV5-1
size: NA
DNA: TGCGCCAGCAGCAAAACAGGGCCCGGAAGCCCCGGGGAGCTGTTTTTT
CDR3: CASSKTGPGSPGELFF

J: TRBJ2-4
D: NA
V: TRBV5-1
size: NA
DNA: TGCGCCAGCAGCTTGGCCGAAACTAGCTCCCCACCCTGGGCCAAAAACATTCAGTACTTC
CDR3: CASSLAETSSPPWAKNIQYF

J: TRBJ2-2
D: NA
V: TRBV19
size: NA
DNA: TGTGCCAGTAGTACCGCCGGGAGAGGCACCGGGGAGCTGTTTTTT
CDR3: CASSTAGRGTGELFF

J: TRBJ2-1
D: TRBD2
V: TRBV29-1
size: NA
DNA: TGCAGCGGAAGGAGACTAGCGGGAGGATACAATGAGCAGTTCTTC
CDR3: CSGRRLAGGYNEQFF

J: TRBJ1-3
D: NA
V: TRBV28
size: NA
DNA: TGTGCCAGCAGTTTACGGGACAGAAACACCATATATTTT
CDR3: CASSLRDRNTIYF

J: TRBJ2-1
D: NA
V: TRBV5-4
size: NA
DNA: TGTGCCAGCAGCCCGAAAGCAGAGACAGTCAGGAGGGACAATGAGCAGTTCTTC
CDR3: CASSPKAETVRRDNEQFF

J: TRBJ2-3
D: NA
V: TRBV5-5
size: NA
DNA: TGTGCCAGCAGCTACACCGGACGGCCAGATACGCAGTATTTT
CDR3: CASSYTGRPDTQYF

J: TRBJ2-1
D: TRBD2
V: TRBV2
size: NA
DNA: TGTGCCAGCAGGACTAGCCGGGAGTGGGAGCAGTTCTTC
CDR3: CASRTSREWEQFF

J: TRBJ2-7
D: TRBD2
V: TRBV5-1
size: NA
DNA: TGCGCCAGCAGCCTAATAGCGGGAGGGAGCTCCTACGAGCAGTACTTC
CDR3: CASSLIAGGSSYEQYF

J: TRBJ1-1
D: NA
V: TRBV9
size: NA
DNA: TGTGCCAGCAGCAGGGCGTCGAACACTGAAGCTTTCTTT
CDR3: CASSRASNTEAFF

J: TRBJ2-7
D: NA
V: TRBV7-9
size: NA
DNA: TGTGCCAGCAGCTTGGGGGGGACAGCCCGTACCTACGAGCAGTACTTC
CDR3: CASSLGGTARTYEQYF